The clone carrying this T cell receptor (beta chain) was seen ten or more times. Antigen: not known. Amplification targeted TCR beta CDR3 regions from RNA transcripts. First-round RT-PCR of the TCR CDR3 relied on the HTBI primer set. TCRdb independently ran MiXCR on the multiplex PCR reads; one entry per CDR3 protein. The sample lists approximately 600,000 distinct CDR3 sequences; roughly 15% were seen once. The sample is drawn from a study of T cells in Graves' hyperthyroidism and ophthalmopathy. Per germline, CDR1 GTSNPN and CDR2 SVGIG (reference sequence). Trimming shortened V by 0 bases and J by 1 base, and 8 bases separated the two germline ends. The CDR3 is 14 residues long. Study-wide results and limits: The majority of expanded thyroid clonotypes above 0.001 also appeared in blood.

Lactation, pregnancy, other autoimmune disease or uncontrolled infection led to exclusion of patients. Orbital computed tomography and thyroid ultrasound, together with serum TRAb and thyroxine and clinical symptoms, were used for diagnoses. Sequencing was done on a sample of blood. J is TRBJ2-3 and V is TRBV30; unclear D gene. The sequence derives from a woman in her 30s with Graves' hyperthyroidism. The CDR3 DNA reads TGTGCCTGGAGTGTCGGTCGGGGCACAGATACGCAGTATTTT. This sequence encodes CAWSVGRGTDTQYF.